This TCR beta chain stems from a study of OX40 agonist ivuxolimab in advanced cancers. About the study: Patient treatment consisted of intravenous ivuxolimab administration every 2 weeks at 0.01 to 10 mg/kg. Subjects had a mean age of around 60 years, with a range of about 23 to 85; just over 80% were male. Three patients, one with hepatocellular carcinoma and two with cutaneous melanoma, responded partially.

Measured with immunoSEQ multiplex PCR; TCRdb has only the in-frame clones, and not every one. The data contain about 64,000 clones, roughly 86% of them singletons. This CDR3 is built from 15 residues. V shed 4 bases and J 2 bases; nucleotides not matched to a gene: 7. In germline, CDR1 is SGHKS, CDR2 YYEKEE (reference sequence). J is TRBJ2-7 and V is TRBV5-5, with 9 bases identical to TRBD1. This receptor was identified in an adult with an advanced solid tumor such as melanoma, head and neck, liver or kidney cancer. The sequencing here drew on CD4+ or CD8+ T cells sorted from blood, taken in a trial of the OX40 agonist ivuxolimab. The CDR3 DNA follows: TGTGCCAGCAGCCCGAGACAGGGGGGACCCTACGAGCAGTACTTC. The encoded protein is CASSPRQGGPYEQYF.